The 27 T cell receptor beta chains reported below all come from one sample, sequenced in a study of T cell changes during pregnancy in multiple sclerosis. Sequencing used immunoSEQ multiplex PCR; TCRdb keeps in-frame clones, though not all of them. The profile shows roughly 70,000 clones, 90% of them singletons. Sequencing was performed on peripheral blood, taken in the third trimester of pregnancy. The source is a female donor with multiple sclerosis, enrolled in a pregnancy study.

V is TRBV6-1 and J is TRBJ1-1, with D hard to call. This CDR3 contains 12 residues. Germline V CDR1 and CDR2: MNHNS, SASEGT. Trimming took 4 bases from V and 1 from J, leaving 4 bases between them. CDR3 loop: CASSVENTEAFF. The CDR3 coding sequence is TGTGCCAGCAGTGTAGAGAACACTGAAGCTTTCTTT.

V usage is TRBV5-1 and J usage is TRBJ2-2; D is unclear. Between the trimmed V and J ends, which lost 7 bases and 2 bases, there was a span of 15 bases. CDR1 and CDR2 (germline): SGHRS, YFSETQ. This CDR3 is built from 15 residues. CDR3 region: CASAEVKSNTGELFF. The CDR3, as DNA: TGCGCCAGCGCAGAGGTAAAGTCAAACACCGGGGAGCTGTTTTTT.

The chain carries TRBV7-6 and TRBJ2-3; TRBD2 might be the D (5 bases). V was clipped by 6 bases and J by 3 bases, with 13 bases between them. Germline CDR1 and CDR2: SGHVS and FNYEAQ. The CDR3 contains 14 residues. Here the CDR3 reads CASRRDQWTDTQYF. The CDR3, as DNA: TGTGCCAGCAGGAGGGATCAGTGGACAGATACGCAGTATTTT.

The V and J genes are TRBV9 and TRBJ1-2; 7 nucleotides match TRBD1. The V segment lost 5 bases and the J segment 4 bases; nucleotides outside the gene matches: 17. This CDR3 region has 17 residues. Germline V gene lookup returns CDR1 SGDLS and CDR2 YYNGEE. CDR3 in DNA: TGTGCCAGCAGTGACCGGGACAGTGGACCTCCCCCCTATGGCTACACCTTC. This encodes CASSDRDSGPPPYGYTF.

V is TRBV7-2 and J is TRBJ1-3; perhaps TRBD1 as D (6 bases). CDR3 length: 15 amino acids. Germline V CDR1 and CDR2: SGHTA, FQGNSA. V dropped 2 bases and J dropped 0 bases, with 8 bases sitting between them. As DNA, the CDR3 is TGTGCCAGCAGCTTAATAGGGGGCTCTGGAAACACCATATATTTT. This encodes CASSLIGGSGNTIYF.

This rearrangement joins TRBV29-1 to TRBJ1-5, with 10 bases matching TRBD1. V shed 5 bases and J 5 bases; nucleotides not matched to a gene: 6. This CDR3 has 14 amino acids. Germline CDR1 and CDR2: SQVTM and ANQGSEA. The chain's CDR3 is CSVRDRGADQPQHF. The CDR3 DNA reads TGCAGCGTTCGGGACAGGGGAGCGGATCAGCCCCAGCATTTT. Filled out from reference TRBV29-1 and TRBJ1-5, the complete variable domain reads SAVISQKPSRDICQRGTSLTIQCQVDSQVTMMFWYRQQPGQSLTLIATANQGSEATYESGFVIDKFPISRPNLTFSTLTVSNMSPEDSSIYLCSVRDRGADQPQHFGDGTRLSIL.

This sequence joins TRBV29-1 and TRBJ2-7, with 8 bases lining up with TRBD1. This CDR3 contains 17 residues. Germline CDR1 reads SQVTM; CDR2 reads ANQGSEA. Unmatched junction bases numbered 20, after V lost 6 bases and J lost 4 bases. In nucleotides, the CDR3 is TGCAGCGTACCGGGACAGGAAGGAGGGCGATTGGGATACGAGCAGTACTTC. Its translation is CSVPGQEGGRLGYEQYF.

The chain has TRBV9 and TRBJ2-3; a weak D match, TRBD2 (6 bases). This CDR3 is built from 16 residues. Trimming left V 4 bases short and J 3 bases short, with 18 bases between. The germline V gene encodes CDR1 SGDLS and CDR2 YYNGEE. The CDR3, as DNA: TGTGCCAGCAGCTTCCGACTAGATGGTCGAACAGATACGCAGTATTTT. Protein product: CASSFRLDGRTDTQYF.

The chain combines TRBV9 with TRBJ2-2; maybe TRBD2 (5 bases). CDR1 is SGDLS, CDR2 YYNGEE, per germline. The CDR3 is made up of 15 amino acids. V was cut by 0 bases and J by 4 bases, with 10 bases left in between. Here the CDR3 DNA reads TGTGCCAGCAGCGTAGGGCTAGGGAGCACCGGGGAGCTGTTTTTT. Its translation is CASSVGLGSTGELFF.

The chain couples TRBV4-3 to TRBJ2-1; weak D call: TRBD1 (6 bases). The germline gives CDR1 LGHNA, CDR2 YSLEER. This CDR3 contains 17 residues. Between the trimmed V and J ends, which lost 1 base and 1 base, there was a span of 14 bases. CDR3 residues: CASSQGHRVGSYNEQFF. DNA of the CDR3: TGCGCCAGCAGCCAAGGGCACAGGGTGGGGTCCTACAATGAGCAGTTCTTC.

The V and J genes are TRBV27 and TRBJ2-2, with D maybe TRBD2 (5 bases). V was trimmed by 1 base and J by 1 base, leaving 7 bases between them. CDR3 length equals 15 residues. The germline gives CDR1 MNHEY, CDR2 SMNVEV (reference sequence). The CDR3, as DNA: TGTGCCAGCAGTTTATTCGGGAAGAACACCGGGGAGCTGTTTTTT. Amino acids: CASSLFGKNTGELFF.

This clone showed up just a few times. The genes are TRBV2 and TRBJ2-7; D might be TRBD2 (6 bases). This CDR3 region has 13 residues. CDR1 and CDR2 (germline): SNHLY, FYNNEI. V was shortened by 11 bases and J by 0 bases, with 14 bases between the two germline ends. CDR3 DNA sequence: TGTGCCGCAAACGCGGGATACTCCTACGAGCAGTACTTC. This sequence encodes CAANAGYSYEQYF.

V usage is TRBV25-1 and J usage is TRBJ2-1; 12 bases match TRBD2. Trimming cost V 0 bases and J 6 bases; bases outside gene matches: 3. Germline V gene sequence: CDR1 MGHDK, CDR2 SYGVNS. This CDR3 has 16 residues. This chain's CDR3 is CASSEYGLAGTNEQFF. As DNA, the CDR3 is TGTGCCAGCAGTGAATACGGACTAGCGGGGACCAATGAGCAGTTCTTC.

The rearrangement joins TRBV19 to TRBJ1-4; a weak D match, TRBD1 (5 bases). Between the trimmed V and J ends, which lost 3 bases and 0 bases, there was a span of 8 bases. The CDR3 length is 15 residues. Looked up from germline, CDR1 is LNHDA and CDR2 is SQIVND (reference sequence). CDR3 sequence (DNA): TGTGCCAGTAGTATCCAAGGGGCAACTAATGAAAAACTGTTTTTT. It yields the protein CASSIQGATNEKLFF.

V usage is TRBV19 and J usage is TRBJ2-1; tentatively, D is TRBD2 (7 bases). This CDR3 has 15 residues. V gave up 7 bases and J gave up 4 bases, with 17 bases separating them. Per the germline V gene, CDR1 is LNHDA and CDR2 is SQIVND (reference sequence). As DNA, the CDR3 is TGTGCCAGTACTCCTGTGGGGGGGCCTTACAATGAGCAGTTCTTC. It codes for CASTPVGGPYNEQFF.

The chain links TRBV10-2 to TRBJ2-7; 7 bases agree with TRBD1. Germline V gene data show CDR1 as WSHSY and CDR2 as SAAADI. The ends lost 7 bases at V and 7 bases at J; junction bases unmatched: 10. There are 13 residues in the CDR3. The CDR3 DNA is TGCGCCAGCAAGACAGCGACAGGGAATGAGCAGTACTTC. Its translation is CASKTATGNEQYF.

This chain joins TRBV7-9 and TRBJ1-3, with 8 bases that match TRBD1. V gave up 2 bases and J gave up 2 bases; unmatched junction bases: 8. Per germline, CDR1 SEHNR and CDR2 FQNEAQ (reference sequence). The CDR3 length is 17 residues. The CDR3 protein is CASSLIGDRSPGNTIYF. In nucleotides, the CDR3 is TGTGCCAGCAGCTTAATTGGGGACAGGTCCCCTGGAAACACCATATATTTT.

V usage is TRBV4-3 and J usage is TRBJ1-5, with a possible D match to TRBD1 (5 bases). Germline values: CDR1 LGHNA, CDR2 YSLEER. The CDR3 covers 15 residues. V lost 1 base to trimming and J lost 4 bases, with 11 bases between them. The CDR3 loop is CASSQGSAGNQPQHF. The CDR3, as DNA: TGCGCCAGCAGCCAAGGGTCGGCAGGGAATCAGCCCCAGCATTTT.

V gene TRBV19 combines with J gene TRBJ2-5, with a weak D call TRBD1 (6 bases). Trimming pared 3 bases from V and 5 bases from J, leaving 13 bases between. The CDR3 totals 14 residues. Germline lookup yields CDR1 LNHDA and CDR2 SQIVND (reference sequence). The CDR3 protein is CASSIQGKGETQYF. CDR3 sequence (DNA): TGTGCCAGTAGTATTCAGGGGAAAGGGGAGACCCAGTACTTC. The full variable domain, in which reference TRBV19 and TRBJ2-5 provide the parts outside the CDR3, is DGGITQSPKYLFRKEGQNVTLSCEQNLNHDAMYWYRQDPGQGLRLIYYSQIVNDFQKGDIAEGYSVSREKKESFPLTVTSAQKNPTAFYLCASSIQGKGETQYFGPGTRLLVL.

The rearrangement joins TRBV5-5 to TRBJ2-5; 8 bases map to TRBD1. V lost 4 bases, J lost 0 bases, and 8 bases stayed unmatched. CDR1 is SGHKS, CDR2 YYEKEE, per germline (reference sequence). The CDR3 extends over 16 amino acids. The CDR3 reads CASSAGQGTNQETQYF. The CDR3 bases are TGTGCCAGCAGCGCTGGACAGGGAACGAACCAAGAGACCCAGTACTTC. The whole variable domain, filled in from reference TRBV5-5 and TRBJ2-5, reads DAGVTQSPTHLIKTRGQQVTLRCSPISGHKSVSWYQQVLGQGPQFIFQYYEKEERGRGNFPDRFSARQFPNYSSELNVNALLLGDSALYLCASSAGQGTNQETQYFGPGTRLLVL.

The chain is built from TRBV27 and TRBJ2-1, with D tentatively TRBD1 (6 bases). The V and J ends lost 4 bases and 5 bases respectively, with 15 bases between them. This CDR3 has 15 residues. Germline assignment: CDR1 MNHEY and CDR2 SMNVEV (reference sequence). CDR3 DNA sequence: TGTGCCAGCAGTTCAAACCGGGACACGAACAATGAGCAGTTCTTC. Amino acid sequence: CASSSNRDTNNEQFF.

The chain joins TRBV27 to TRBJ2-2; a weak D match, TRBD2 (6 bases). Trimming removed 3 bases from V and 6 bases from J, with 8 bases in between. Germline assignment: CDR1 MNHEY and CDR2 SMNVEV (reference sequence). This CDR3 has 13 amino acids. The CDR3 DNA reads as TGTGCCAGCAGTTTCGGGGGTCCCGGGGAGCTGTTTTTT. It yields the protein CASSFGGPGELFF.

This chain connects TRBV7-2 to TRBJ2-7, with TRBD2 identical over 15 bases. CDR1 and CDR2 (germline): SGHTA, FQGNSA. The CDR3 is made up of 17 amino acids. With V trimmed by 3 bases and J by 1 base, 4 bases remained unmatched. The CDR3: CASSFGTSGGPSYEQYF. CDR3 coding DNA: TGTGCCAGCAGCTTCGGGACTAGCGGGGGGCCATCCTACGAGCAGTACTTC.

V and J are TRBV6-1 and TRBJ1-1; D unclear. V was cut by 1 base and J by 4 bases, with 10 bases left in between. In germline, CDR1 is MNHNS, CDR2 SASEGT. The CDR3 is 14 residues long. CDR3 in DNA: TGTGCCAGCAGTGAAGAATCCTGGAGCACTGAAGCTTTCTTT. Residues: CASSEESWSTEAFF.

The chain has TRBV29-1 and TRBJ1-1, with D perhaps TRBD1 (6 bases). The CDR3 loop spans 13 amino acids. CDR1 SQVTM and CDR2 ANQGSEA come from the germline V gene. The V end was cut by 7 bases, the J end by 2 bases, with 14 bases between. CDR3 amino acids: CSAIRDTNTEAFF. DNA of the CDR3: TGCAGCGCCATTCGGGACACCAACACTGAAGCTTTCTTT.

The chain uses TRBV7-2 and TRBJ1-5; D is unclear. Trimming removed 4 bases at V and 5 bases at J, with 6 bases between. CDR3 length: 12 residues. Looked up from germline, CDR1 is SGHTA and CDR2 is FQGNSA. CDR3 nucleotide sequence: TGTGCCAGCAGCTCAGAATATCAGCCCCAGCATTTT. It specifies CASSSEYQPQHF.

Regarding this clone: The DNA is left out, because the CDR3 cannot be placed on it with certainty; the CDR3 is given as TCRdb lists it. The chain is built from TRBV7-9 and TRBJ1-2; TRBD1 is the table's D call, not checked against the DNA. Germline V CDR1 and CDR2: SEHNR, FQNEAQ (reference sequence). The CDR3 length equals 16 residues, ends included. The CDR3 is CATLPGQGPLNYGCTF.